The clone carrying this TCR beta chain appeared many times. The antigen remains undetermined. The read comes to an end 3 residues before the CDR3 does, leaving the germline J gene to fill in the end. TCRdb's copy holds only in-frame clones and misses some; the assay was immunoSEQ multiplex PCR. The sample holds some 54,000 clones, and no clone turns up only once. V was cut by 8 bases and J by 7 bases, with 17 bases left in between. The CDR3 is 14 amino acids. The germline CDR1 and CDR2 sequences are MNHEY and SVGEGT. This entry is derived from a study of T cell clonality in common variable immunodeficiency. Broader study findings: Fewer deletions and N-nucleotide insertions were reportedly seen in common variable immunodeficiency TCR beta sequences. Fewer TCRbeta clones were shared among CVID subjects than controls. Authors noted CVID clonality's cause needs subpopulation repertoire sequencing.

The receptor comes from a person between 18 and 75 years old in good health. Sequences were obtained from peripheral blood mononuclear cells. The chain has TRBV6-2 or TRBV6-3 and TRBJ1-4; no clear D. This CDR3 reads CASLRHKGGEKLFF. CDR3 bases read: TGTGCCAGCTTGCGGCACAAAGGCGGTGAAAAA.